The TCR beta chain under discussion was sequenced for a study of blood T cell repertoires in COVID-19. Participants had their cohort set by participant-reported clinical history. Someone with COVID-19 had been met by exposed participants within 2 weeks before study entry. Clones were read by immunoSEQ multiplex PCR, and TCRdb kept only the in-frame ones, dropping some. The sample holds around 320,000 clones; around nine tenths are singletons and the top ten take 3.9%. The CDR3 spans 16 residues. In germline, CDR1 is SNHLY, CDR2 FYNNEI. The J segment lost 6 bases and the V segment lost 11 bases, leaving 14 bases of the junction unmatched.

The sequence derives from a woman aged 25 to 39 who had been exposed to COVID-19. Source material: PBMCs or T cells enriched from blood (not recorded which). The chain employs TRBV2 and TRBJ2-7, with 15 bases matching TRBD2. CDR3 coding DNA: TGTGCCTCACGTGCGGGACTAGCGGGGGGAGGCCGCGAGCAGTACTTC. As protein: CASRAGLAGGGREQYF.